These T cell receptor beta chains were read from a single sample in a study of cytomegalovirus exposure and HLA in healthy donors. Sequencing used immunoSEQ multiplex PCR; TCRdb keeps in-frame clones, though not all of them. Of 150,000 to 200,000 clones in the sample, roughly 84% are singletons; the top ten hold approximately 0.26%. The sequenced material came from PBMCs. These receptors all come from a boy aged 5-17 years in good health and CMV-seronegative. Each CDR3 is given with its conserved first and last residue.

>TRBV5-3|TRBJ2-7
CARSLDRGGAIYEQYF
>TRBV28|TRBJ2-7
CASVSSGKGYEQYF
>TRBV5-1|TRBJ2-3
CASSLGGRAEDTQYF
>TRBV27|TRBJ2-7
CASSLFSGRIYEQYF
>TRBV5-4|TRBJ2-7
CASSDGGGTYEQYF
>TRBV2|TRBJ2-7
CASDRGGETYEQYF
>TRBV18|TRBJ2-7
CASSARSPYEQYF
>TRBV19|TRBJ2-3
CASGVTSGRQYF
>TRBV6-6|TRBJ1-5
CASSFRDRGRGPQHF
>TRBV27|TRBJ2-7
CASSQRGSKYEQYF
>TRBV4-3|TRBJ1-1
CASSQDPGGLNTEAFF
>TRBV15|TRBJ2-7
CATSMGGQGREQYF
>TRBV30|TRBJ1-1
CALGVSRGAFF
>TRBV5-1|TRBJ1-4
CASSPEGSVSQGGRKLFF
>TRBV21-1|TRBJ2-6
CASSRNRAPGANVLTF
>TRBV7-7|TRBJ2-1
CASSLGGGPVNEQFF
>TRBV13|TRBJ2-6
CASSLVGARGANVLTF
>TRBV25-1|TRBJ2-2
CASSPNRGQGAGELFF
>TRBV29-1|TRBJ1-2
CSVGDRFSANYGYTF
>TRBV5-6|TRBJ1-5
CASSLGLNNQPQHF
>TRBV29-1|TRBJ1-2
CSVVPGVLGGYTF
>TRBV5-6|TRBJ1-5
CASSLLGGRERGQPQHF
>TRBV2|TRBJ1-6
CASSEALAGGNSPLHF
>TRBV27|TRBJ2-7
CASSGRQGAASSYEQYF
>TRBV27|TRBJ2-5
CASRPLWTSGGWSQETQYF
>TRBV30|TRBJ2-3
CAWSVPSGAGGVQYF
>TRBV6-6|TRBJ2-5
CASSYFGQGGIETQYF
>TRBV28|TRBJ2-5
CASSLFHRQETQYF
>TRBV6-6|TRBJ1-2
CASSLLTGSYVYGYTF
>TRBV29-1|TRBJ2-1
CSVEDSGTDYNEQFF
>TRBV9|TRBJ2-1
CASSVEFGLAGFNEQFF
>TRBV7-8|TRBJ1-2
CASSLGGTGGYTF
>TRBV29-1|TRBJ1-1
CSPLELDLEAFF
>TRBV19|TRBJ1-1
CASSIPGGGCTEAFF
>TRBV5-1|TRBJ2-7
CASSLGTGEIPYEQYF
>TRBV6-5|TRBJ2-3
CASSGLAGGTDTQYF
>TRBV30|TRBJ1-4
CAWSVLREKLFF